Reported below is one T cell receptor beta chain. Its target is not known. TCRdb reprocessed the RT-PCR reads with MiXCR, giving one entry per CDR3 protein. The sample records hundreds of thousands of distinct CDR3 sequences, 21% being singletons. This specimen belongs to a study of response to subunit inactivated influenza vaccine. Whole-study results and caveats: Authors proposed each seasonal influenza vaccination draws in few new T cells.

The sequence came from a man between 45 and 75 years old who received an inactivated influenza vaccine. The sequencing here drew on PBMCs from blood, taken around 22 months after vaccination.

The CDR3 sequence: CASSQRGLNTGELFF. In DNA form, the CDR3 reads TGTGCCAGCAGCCAGCGGGGACTGAACACCGGGGAGCTGTTTTTT. This chain links TRBV12-3 or TRBV12-4 with TRBJ2-2; TRBD2 matches 7 bases. The ends lost 6 bases at V and 1 base at J; junction bases unmatched: 5. The CDR3 is made up of 15 amino acids.